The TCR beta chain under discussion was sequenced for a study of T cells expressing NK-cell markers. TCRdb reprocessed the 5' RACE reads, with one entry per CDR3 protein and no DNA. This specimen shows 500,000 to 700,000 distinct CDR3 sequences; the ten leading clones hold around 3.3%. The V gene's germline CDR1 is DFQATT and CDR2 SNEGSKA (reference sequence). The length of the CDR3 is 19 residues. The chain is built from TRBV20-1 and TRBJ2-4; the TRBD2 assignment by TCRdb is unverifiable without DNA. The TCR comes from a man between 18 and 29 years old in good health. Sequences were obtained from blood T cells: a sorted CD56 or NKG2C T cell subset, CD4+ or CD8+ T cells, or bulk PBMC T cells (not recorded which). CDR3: CSARDSGTSGRAVKNIQYF.